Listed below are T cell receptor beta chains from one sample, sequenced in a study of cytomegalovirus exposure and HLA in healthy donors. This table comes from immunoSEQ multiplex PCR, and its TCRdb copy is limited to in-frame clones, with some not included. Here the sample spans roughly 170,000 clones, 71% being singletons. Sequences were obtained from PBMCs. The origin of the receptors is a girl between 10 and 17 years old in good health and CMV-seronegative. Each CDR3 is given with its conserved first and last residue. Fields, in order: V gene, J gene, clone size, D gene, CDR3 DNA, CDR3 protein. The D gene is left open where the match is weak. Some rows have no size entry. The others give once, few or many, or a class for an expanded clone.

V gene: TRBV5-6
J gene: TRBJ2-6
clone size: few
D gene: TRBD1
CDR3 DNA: TGTGCCAGCAGCTCGCGGGACAGGGGCGTCCTGACTTTC
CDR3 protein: CASSSRDRGVLTF

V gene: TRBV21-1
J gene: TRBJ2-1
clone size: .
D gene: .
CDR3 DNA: TGTGCCAGCAGCAAAGATAAGGGACTAGCGGGTATGTGGTTCTTC
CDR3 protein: CASSKDKGLAGMWFF

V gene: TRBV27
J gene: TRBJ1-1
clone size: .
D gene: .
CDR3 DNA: TGTGCCAGCAGTTTGGGTACAGGGCCCCCCGAAGCTTTCTTT
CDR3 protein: CASSLGTGPPEAFF

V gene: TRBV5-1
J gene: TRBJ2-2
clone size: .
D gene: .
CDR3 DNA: TGCGCCAGCAGCATAGCTGACAGAGACACCGGGGAGCTGTTTTTT
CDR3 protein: CASSIADRDTGELFF

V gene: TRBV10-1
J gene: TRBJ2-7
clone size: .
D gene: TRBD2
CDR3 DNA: TGCGCCAGCAGTGAGGGTCTAGCGGGCTCCTACGAGCAGTACTTC
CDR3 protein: CASSEGLAGSYEQYF

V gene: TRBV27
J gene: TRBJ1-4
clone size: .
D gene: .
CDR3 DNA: TGTGCCAGCAGTTTATCGAAGTGGGGAGGTGGGGAAAAACTGTTTTTT
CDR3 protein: CASSLSKWGGGEKLFF

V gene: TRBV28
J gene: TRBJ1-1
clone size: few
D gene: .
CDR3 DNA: TGTGCCAGCAGCTCGGACAGAAAGAACACTGAAGCTTTCTTT
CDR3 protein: CASSSDRKNTEAFF

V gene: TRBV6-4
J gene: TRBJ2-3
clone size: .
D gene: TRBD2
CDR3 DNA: TGTGCCAGCAGTGAGACTAGCGGGTCTAGCACAGATACGCAGTATTTT
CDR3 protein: CASSETSGSSTDTQYF

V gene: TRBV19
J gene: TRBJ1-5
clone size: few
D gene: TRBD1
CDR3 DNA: TGTGCCAGTAGTCTCGGACAGGTCTTCAATCAGCCCCAGCATTTT
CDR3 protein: CASSLGQVFNQPQHF

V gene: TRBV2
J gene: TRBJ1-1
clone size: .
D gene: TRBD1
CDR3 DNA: TGTGCCAGCAGAGACAGGGGAGTTTCGAACACTGAAGCTTTCTTT
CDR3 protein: CASRDRGVSNTEAFF

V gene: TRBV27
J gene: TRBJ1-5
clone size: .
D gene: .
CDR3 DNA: TGTGCCAGCAGTTTATCGATACCGATAGACAATCAGCCCCAGCATTTT
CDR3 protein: CASSLSIPIDNQPQHF

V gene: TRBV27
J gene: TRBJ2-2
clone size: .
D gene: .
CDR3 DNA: TGTGCCAGCAGTTCTACGGACAGGAACACCGGGGAGCTGTTTTTT
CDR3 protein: CASSSTDRNTGELFF

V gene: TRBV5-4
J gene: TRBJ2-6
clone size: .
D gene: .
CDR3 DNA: TGTGCCAGCAGCTTTGCGCACTCTGGGGCCAACGTCCTGACTTTC
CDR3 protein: CASSFAHSGANVLTF

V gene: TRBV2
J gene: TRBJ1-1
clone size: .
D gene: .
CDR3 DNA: TGTGCCAGCAGTCCACAGATCTCTGAAGCTTTCTTT
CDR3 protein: CASSPQISEAFF

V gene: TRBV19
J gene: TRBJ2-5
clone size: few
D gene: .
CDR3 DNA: TGTGCCAGTAGTATGTTGGGGGCGGCGGAGACCCAGTACTTC
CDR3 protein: CASSMLGAAETQYF

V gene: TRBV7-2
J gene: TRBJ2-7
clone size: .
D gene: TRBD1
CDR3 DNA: TGTGCCAGCAGCTCCGGGACAGGCTCCTACGAGCAGTACTTC
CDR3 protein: CASSSGTGSYEQYF

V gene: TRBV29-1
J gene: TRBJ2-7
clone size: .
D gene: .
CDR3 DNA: TGCAGCGTTCCTTCGGGGAACGAGCAGTACTTC
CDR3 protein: CSVPSGNEQYF

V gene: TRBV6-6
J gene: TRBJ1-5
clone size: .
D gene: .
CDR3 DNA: TGTGCCAGCAGTGAGATTAGCAATCAGCCCCAGCATTTT
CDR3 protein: CASSEISNQPQHF

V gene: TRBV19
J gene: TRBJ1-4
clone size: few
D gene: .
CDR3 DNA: TGTGCCACAAAACCACAGGCAACTAATGAAAAACTGTTTTTT
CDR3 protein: CATKPQATNEKLFF

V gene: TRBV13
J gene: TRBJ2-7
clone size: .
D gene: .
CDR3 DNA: TGTGCCAGCAGTTACGGACAAATAACCACCTACGAGCAGTACTTC
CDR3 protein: CASSYGQITTYEQYF

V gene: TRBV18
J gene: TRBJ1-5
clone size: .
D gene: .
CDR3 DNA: TGTGCCAGCTCACCCAAGACAGGACATAGCAATCAGCCCCAGCATTTT
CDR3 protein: CASSPKTGHSNQPQHF

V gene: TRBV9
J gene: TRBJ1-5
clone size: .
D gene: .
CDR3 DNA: TGTGCCAGCAGCGTAGGACAGCTCAATCAGCCCCAGCATTTT
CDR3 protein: CASSVGQLNQPQHF